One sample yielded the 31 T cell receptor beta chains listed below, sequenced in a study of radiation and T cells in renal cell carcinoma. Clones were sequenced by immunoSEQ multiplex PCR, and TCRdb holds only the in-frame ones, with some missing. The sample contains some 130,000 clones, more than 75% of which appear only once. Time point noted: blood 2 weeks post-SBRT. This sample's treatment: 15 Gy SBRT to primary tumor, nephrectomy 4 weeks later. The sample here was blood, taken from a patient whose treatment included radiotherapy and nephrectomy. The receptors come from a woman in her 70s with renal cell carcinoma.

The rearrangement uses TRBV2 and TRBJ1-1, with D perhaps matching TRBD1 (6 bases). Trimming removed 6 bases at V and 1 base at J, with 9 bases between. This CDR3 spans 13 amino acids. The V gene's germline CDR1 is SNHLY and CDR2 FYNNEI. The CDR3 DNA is TGTGCCAGCAGCGCGGACAGGAACACTGAAGCTTTCTTT. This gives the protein CASSADRNTEAFF.

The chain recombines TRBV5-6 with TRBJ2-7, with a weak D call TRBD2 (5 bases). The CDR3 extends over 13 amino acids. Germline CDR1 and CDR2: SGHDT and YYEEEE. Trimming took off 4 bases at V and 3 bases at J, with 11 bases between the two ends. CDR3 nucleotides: TGTGCCAGCAGCCCGGGAACTATCTACGAGCAGTACTTC. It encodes CASSPGTIYEQYF. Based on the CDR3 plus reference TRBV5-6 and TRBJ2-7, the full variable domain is DAGVTQSPTHLIKTRGQQVTLRCSPKSGHDTVSWYQQALGQGPQFIFQYYEEEERQRGNFPDRFSGHQFPNYSSELNVNALLLGDSALYLCASSPGTIYEQYFGPGTRLTVT.

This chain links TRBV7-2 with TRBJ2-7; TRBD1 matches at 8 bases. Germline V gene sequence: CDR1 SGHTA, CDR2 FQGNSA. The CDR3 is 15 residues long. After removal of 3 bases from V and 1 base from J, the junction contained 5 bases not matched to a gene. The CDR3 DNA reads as TGTGCCAGCAGCTTGGAGGGGACAGGTTCCTACGAGCAGTACTTC. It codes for CASSLEGTGSYEQYF.

For the CDR3, the DNA is TGTGCCAGCAGTGTAGTAGGGAATGACAATGAGCAGTTCTTC. Encoded protein: CASSVVGNDNEQFF. This rearrangement joins TRBV25-1 to TRBJ2-1; no firm D call. CDR1 is MGHDK, CDR2 SYGVNS, per germline. V was trimmed by 4 bases and J by 5 bases, leaving 12 bases between them. The CDR3 contains 14 residues.

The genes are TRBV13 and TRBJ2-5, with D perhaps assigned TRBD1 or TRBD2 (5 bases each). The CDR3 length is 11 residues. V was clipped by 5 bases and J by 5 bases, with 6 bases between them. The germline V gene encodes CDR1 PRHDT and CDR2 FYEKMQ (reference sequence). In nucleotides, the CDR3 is TGTGCCAGCAGCGAGGGGGAGACCCAGTACTTC. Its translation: CASSEGETQYF.

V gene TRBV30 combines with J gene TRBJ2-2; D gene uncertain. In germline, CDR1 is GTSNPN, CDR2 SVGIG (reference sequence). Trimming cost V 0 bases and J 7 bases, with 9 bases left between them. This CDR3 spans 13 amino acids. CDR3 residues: CAWSVKVGGELFF. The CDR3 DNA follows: TGTGCCTGGAGTGTAAAGGTTGGCGGGGAGCTGTTTTTT.

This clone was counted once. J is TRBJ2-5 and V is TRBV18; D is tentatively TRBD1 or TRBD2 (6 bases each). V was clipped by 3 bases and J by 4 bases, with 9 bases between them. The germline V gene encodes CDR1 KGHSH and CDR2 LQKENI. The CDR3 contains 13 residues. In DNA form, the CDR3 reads TGTGCCAGCTCACCGGAGGGGGGAGAGACCCAGTACTTC. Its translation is CASSPEGGETQYF.

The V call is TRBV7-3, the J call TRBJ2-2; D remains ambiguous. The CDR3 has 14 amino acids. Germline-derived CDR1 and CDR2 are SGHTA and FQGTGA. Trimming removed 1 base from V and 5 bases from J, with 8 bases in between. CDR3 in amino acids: CASSLSFGTGELFF. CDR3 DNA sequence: TGTGCCAGCAGCTTAAGTTTCGGGACCGGGGAGCTGTTTTTT.

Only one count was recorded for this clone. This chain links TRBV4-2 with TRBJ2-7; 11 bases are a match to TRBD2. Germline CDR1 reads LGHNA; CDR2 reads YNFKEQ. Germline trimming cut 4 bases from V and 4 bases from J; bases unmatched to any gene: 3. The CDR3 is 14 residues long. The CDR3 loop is CASSPGLADYEQYF. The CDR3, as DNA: TGTGCCAGCAGCCCGGGACTAGCGGATTACGAGCAGTACTTC.

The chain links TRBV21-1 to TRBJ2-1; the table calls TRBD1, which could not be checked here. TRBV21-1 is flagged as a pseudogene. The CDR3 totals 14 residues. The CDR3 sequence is CASIPGTGNNEQFF. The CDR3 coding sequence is TGTGCCAGCATCCCCGGGACAGGGAACAATGAGCAGTTCTTC.

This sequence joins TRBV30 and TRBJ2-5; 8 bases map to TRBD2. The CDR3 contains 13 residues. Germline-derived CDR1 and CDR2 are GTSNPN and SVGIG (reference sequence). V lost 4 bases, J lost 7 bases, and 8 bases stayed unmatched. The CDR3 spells CAWTGGTSGTQYF. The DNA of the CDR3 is TGTGCCTGGACCGGCGGGACTAGTGGGACCCAGTACTTC.

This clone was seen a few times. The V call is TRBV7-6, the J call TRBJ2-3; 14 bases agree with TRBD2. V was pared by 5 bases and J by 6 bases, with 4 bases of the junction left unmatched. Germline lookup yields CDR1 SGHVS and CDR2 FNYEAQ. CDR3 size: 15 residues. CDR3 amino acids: CASSLTSGGDDTQYF. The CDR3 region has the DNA TGTGCCAGCAGCCTGACTAGCGGGGGGGACGATACGCAGTATTTT.

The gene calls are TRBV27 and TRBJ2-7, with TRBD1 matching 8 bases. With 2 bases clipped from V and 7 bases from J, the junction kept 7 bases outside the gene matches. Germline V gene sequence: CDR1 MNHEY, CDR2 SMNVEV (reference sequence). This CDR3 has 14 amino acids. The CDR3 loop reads CASSLRGQGSEQYF. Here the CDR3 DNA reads TGTGCCAGCAGTTTACGAGGACAGGGCTCTGAGCAGTACTTC.

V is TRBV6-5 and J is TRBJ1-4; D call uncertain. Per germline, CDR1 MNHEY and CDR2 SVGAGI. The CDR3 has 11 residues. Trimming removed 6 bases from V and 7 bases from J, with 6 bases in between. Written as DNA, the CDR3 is TGTGCCAGCAGGAGAGGTGAAAAACTGTTTTTT. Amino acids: CASRRGEKLFF.

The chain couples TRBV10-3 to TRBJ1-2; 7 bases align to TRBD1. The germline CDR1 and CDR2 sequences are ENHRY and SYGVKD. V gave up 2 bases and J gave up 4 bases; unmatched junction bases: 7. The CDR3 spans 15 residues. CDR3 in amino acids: CAISEGDSVLYGYTF. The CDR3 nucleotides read TGTGCCATCAGTGAGGGGGACAGCGTTCTCTATGGCTACACCTTC.

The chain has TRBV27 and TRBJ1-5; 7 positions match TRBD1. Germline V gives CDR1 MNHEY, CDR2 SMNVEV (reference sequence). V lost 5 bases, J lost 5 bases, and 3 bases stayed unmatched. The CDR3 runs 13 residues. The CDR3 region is CASSPTGYQPQHF. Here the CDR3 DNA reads TGTGCCAGCAGTCCGACAGGGTATCAGCCCCAGCATTTT.

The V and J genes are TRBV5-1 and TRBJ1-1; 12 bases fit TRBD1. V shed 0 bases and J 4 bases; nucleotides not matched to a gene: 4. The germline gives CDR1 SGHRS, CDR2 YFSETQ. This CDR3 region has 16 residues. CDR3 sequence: CASSLGDRGRVTEAFF. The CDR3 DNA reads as TGCGCCAGCAGCTTGGGGGACAGGGGGCGCGTCACTGAAGCTTTCTTT. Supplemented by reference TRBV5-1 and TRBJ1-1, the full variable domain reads KAGVTQTPRYLIKTRGQQVTLSCSPISGHRSVSWYQQTPGQGLQFLFEYFSETQRNKGNFPGRFSGRQFSNSRSEMNVSTLELGDSALYLCASSLGDRGRVTEAFFGQGTRLTVV.

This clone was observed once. The DNA for the CDR3 is TGTGCCAGTAGTATAAGGGGGGCCCACTACGAGCAGTACTTC. Translating it yields CASSIRGAHYEQYF. V and J are TRBV19 and TRBJ2-7; either TRBD1 or TRBD2 may supply D (6 bases each). V lost 2 bases and J 3 bases, leaving 11 bases between the germline ends. The CDR3 is 14 residues long. Germline CDR1 reads LNHDA; CDR2 reads SQIVND (reference sequence). The full variable domain, with the rest looked up from reference TRBV19 and TRBJ2-7, is DGGITQSPKYLFRKEGQNVTLSCEQNLNHDAMYWYRQDPGQGLRLIYYSQIVNDFQKGDIAEGYSVSREKKESFPLTVTSAQKNPTAFYLCASSIRGAHYEQYFGPGTRLTVT.

CDR3 residues: CAWSRGNQPQHF. CDR3 coding DNA: TGTGCCTGGAGTCGGGGGAATCAGCCCCAGCATTTT. The chain links TRBV30 to TRBJ1-5; tentatively, D is TRBD1 (5 bases). Trimming left V 2 bases short and J 4 bases short, with 6 bases between. Looked up from germline, CDR1 is GTSNPN and CDR2 is SVGIG (reference sequence). The length of the CDR3 is 12 residues.

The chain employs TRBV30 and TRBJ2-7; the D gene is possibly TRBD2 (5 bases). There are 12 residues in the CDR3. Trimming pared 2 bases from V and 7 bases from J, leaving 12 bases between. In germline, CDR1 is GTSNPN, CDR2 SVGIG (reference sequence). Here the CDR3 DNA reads TGTGCCTGGAGTACGGGGATTGGAGAGCAGTACTTC. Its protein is CAWSTGIGEQYF.

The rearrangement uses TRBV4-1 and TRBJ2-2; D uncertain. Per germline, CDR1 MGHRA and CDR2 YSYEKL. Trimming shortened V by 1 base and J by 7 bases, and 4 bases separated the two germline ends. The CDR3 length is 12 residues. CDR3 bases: TGCGCCAGCAGCCAAGGTGGCGGGGAGCTGTTTTTT. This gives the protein CASSQGGGELFF.

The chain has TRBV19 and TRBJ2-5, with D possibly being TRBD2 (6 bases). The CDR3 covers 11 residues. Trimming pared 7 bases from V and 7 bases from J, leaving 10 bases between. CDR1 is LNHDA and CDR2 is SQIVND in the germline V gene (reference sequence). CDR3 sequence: CASMRGGTQYF. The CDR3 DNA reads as TGTGCCAGTATGAGGGGAGGGACCCAGTACTTC.

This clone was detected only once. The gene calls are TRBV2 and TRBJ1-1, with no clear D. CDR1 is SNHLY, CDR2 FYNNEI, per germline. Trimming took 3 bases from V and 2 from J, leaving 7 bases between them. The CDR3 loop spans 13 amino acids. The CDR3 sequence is CASSDRYNTEAFF. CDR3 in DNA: TGTGCCAGCAGTGACCGATATAACACTGAAGCTTTCTTT.

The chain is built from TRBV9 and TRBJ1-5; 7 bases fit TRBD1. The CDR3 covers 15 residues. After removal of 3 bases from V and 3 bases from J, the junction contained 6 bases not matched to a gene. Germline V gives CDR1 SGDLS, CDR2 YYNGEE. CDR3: CASSGGGQNNQPQHF. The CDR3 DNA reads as TGTGCCAGCAGCGGAGGGGGACAGAACAATCAGCCCCAGCATTTT.

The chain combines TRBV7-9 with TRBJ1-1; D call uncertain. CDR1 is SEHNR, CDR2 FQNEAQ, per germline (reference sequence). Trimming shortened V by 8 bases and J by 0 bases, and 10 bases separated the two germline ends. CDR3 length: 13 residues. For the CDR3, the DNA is TGTGCCAGCCAGACTCATATGAACACTGAAGCTTTCTTT. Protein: CASQTHMNTEAFF.

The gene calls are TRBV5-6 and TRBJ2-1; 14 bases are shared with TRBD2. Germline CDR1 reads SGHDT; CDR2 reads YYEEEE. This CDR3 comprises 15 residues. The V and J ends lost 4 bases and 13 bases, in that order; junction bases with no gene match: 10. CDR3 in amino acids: CASSPSTSGGVEQFF. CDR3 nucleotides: TGTGCCAGCAGCCCTTCGACTAGCGGGGGGGTAGAACAGTTCTTC.

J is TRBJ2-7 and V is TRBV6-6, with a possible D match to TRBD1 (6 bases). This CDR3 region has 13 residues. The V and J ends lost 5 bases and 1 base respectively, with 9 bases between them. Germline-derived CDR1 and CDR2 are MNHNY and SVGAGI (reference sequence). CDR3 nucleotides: TGTGCCAGCAGTCAAGGACAGTCCTACGAGCAGTACTTC. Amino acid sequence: CASSQGQSYEQYF.

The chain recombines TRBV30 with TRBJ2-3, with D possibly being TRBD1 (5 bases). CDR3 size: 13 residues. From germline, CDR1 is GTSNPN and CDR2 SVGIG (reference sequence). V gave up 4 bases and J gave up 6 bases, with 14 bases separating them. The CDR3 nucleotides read TGTGCCTGGACGTCGCAGGGTCCGGATACGCAGTATTTT. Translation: CAWTSQGPDTQYF.

CDR3 nucleotide sequence: TGCACCAGCCGGACAGGGAACAATCAGCCCCAGCATTTT. Its protein product is CTSRTGNNQPQHF. V and J are TRBV1 and TRBJ1-5; no check of the table's D call, TRBD1, against the DNA was made. TRBV1 is tagged as a pseudogene. The CDR3 contains 13 residues.

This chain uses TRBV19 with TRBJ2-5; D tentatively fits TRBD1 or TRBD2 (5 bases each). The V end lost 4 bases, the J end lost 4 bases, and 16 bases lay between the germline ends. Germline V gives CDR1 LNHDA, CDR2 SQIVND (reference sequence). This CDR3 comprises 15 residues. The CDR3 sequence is CASSNVREGRETQYF. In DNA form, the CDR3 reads TGTGCCAGTAGTAATGTCAGGGAAGGGAGAGAGACCCAGTACTTC.

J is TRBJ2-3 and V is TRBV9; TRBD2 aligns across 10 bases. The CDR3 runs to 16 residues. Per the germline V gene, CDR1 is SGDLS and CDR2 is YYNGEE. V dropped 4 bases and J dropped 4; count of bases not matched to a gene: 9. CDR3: CASSRSGGAGADTQYF. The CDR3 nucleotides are TGTGCCAGCAGCCGAAGCGGGGGGGCCGGGGCAGATACGCAGTATTTT. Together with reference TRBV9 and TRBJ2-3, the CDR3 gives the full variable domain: DSGVTQTPKHLITATGQRVTLRCSPRSGDLSVYWYQQSLDQGLQFLIQYYNGEERAKGNILERFSAQQFPDLHSELNLSSLELGDSALYFCASSRSGGAGADTQYFGPGTRLTVL.